This T cell receptor beta chain appears in the sequencing data of a study of monozygotic twins with cystic fibrosis. Study-wide results and limits: J usage was most co-twin-similar in 8 of 16 pairs, V in 13. Unrelated CF individuals shared fewer identical clonotypes than monozygotic CF twins. Clonality was generally low (median around 0.009), higher in the most severe patients.

This CDR3 spans 14 amino acids. Germline V CDR1 and CDR2: SGHDT, YYEEEE. V was pared by 0 bases and J by 5 bases, with 11 bases between. Of note for this clone: Its target is unknown.

Only in-frame clones appear in the TCRdb table, and some are missing; sequencing was by immunoSEQ multiplex PCR. The sample has 15,000 to 20,000 clones, around 96% seen once. The clonotype comes from a girl aged 2-9 years with cystic fibrosis. J is TRBJ1-1 and V is TRBV5-6; D gene ambiguous. Input material: blood. Here the CDR3 reads CASSLVGSWTEAFF. Here the CDR3 DNA reads TGTGCCAGCAGCTTGGTAGGGAGTTGGACTGAAGCTTTCTTT.